This T cell receptor (beta chain) is from a study of shared clonotypes between healthy human individuals. The overall study: In total, the donors were two women and a few men aged 18 to 49. Donors had three CD4 naive, three CD4 memory, two CD8 naive and one CD8 memory plate apiece.

The repertoire was sequenced with immunoSEQ multiplex PCR; TCRdb's copy has only in-frame clones and lacks some. The sample gives 1.5 million to 1.9 million clones, around 98% of which show up once; approximately 0.45% is in the top ten. Note on this clone: The antigen is unknown.

Study-level findings and limits: Unshared clonotypes carried lower generation probabilities than those common to all four donors.

The length of the CDR3 is 17 residues. V shed 3 bases and J 0 bases; nucleotides not matched to a gene: 9. Germline values: CDR1 KGHSH, CDR2 LQKENI. V and J are TRBV18 and TRBJ2-7, with TRBD2 identical over 9 bases. This clonotype was sampled from a man aged 30-40 years in good health. The specimen was naive CD4+ T cells sorted from blood. The subset here: CD45RA+ positively selected. CDR3 sequence: CASSPNGLASSSYEQYF. The CDR3 DNA follows: TGTGCCAGCTCACCCAACGGACTAGCGAGCAGCTCCTACGAGCAGTACTTC.